These 22 T cell receptor beta chains came from one sample sequenced in a study of patients and donors after allogeneic stem cell transplantation. One entry per CDR3 protein, called by TCRdb with MiXCR from the RT-PCR reads. Of about 1,900 distinct CDR3 sequences listed, less than 6% are singletons. The sequenced sample was blood, either unsorted or a sorted T cell fraction (not recorded which). The receptors come from a human donor who was either an allogeneic HSCT recipient or a stem cell or donor lymphocyte infusion donor (not recorded which). It is not recorded whose cells these are; they may come from a transplant donor.

This clonotype is categorized as medium-sized. This rearrangement joins TRBV7-9 to TRBJ2-7; no firm D call. V shed 1 base and J shed 2 bases, with 3 bases lying between them. Looked up from germline, CDR1 is SEHNR and CDR2 is FQNEAQ (reference sequence). The CDR3 is 12 residues long. This chain's CDR3 is CASSLGTYEQYF. The CDR3 DNA is TGTGCCAGCAGCTTAGGTACCTACGAGCAGTACTTC.

This clonotype has only a few counts. The chain has TRBV4-1 and TRBJ2-2; 7 bases match TRBD2. The CDR3 loop spans 16 amino acids. The germline gives CDR1 MGHRA, CDR2 YSYEKL. V lost 0 bases to trimming and J lost 1 base; unmatched junction nucleotides: 2. Written as DNA, the CDR3 is TGCGCCAGCAGCCAAGATTCGGGAGGGAACACCGGGGAGCTGTTTTTT. It is translated as CASSQDSGGNTGELFF.

This sequence joins TRBV3-1 and TRBJ2-1; unclear D gene. Looked up from germline, CDR1 is LGHDT and CDR2 is YNNKEL (reference sequence). CDR3 length: 14 residues. The germline V and J ends were trimmed by 3 bases and 2 bases, with 8 bases remaining between them. The CDR3 DNA is TGTGCCAGCAGCCACTTGGACGCCTACAATGAGCAGTTCTTC. This translates into CASSHLDAYNEQFF.

By share of the sample, this clonotype is medium-sized. This chain connects TRBV19 to TRBJ2-1; perhaps TRBD2 as D (5 bases). This CDR3 comprises 13 residues. The V and J ends lost 8 bases and 5 bases respectively, with 13 bases between them. Looked up from germline, CDR1 is LNHDA and CDR2 is SQIVND (reference sequence). Here the CDR3 DNA reads TGTGCCAGTTCACGGGTAGCGCACAATGAGCAGTTCTTC. Residues: CASSRVAHNEQFF.

This clonotype showed up just a few times. The chain has TRBV7-9 and TRBJ2-7; 10 bases align to TRBD1. With V trimmed by 5 bases and J by 7 bases, 8 bases remained unmatched. The CDR3 contains 14 residues. Germline V lookup: CDR1 SEHNR, CDR2 FQNEAQ (reference sequence). The CDR3 bases are TGTGCCAGCAGCCAACGACAGGGGGCGGGGGAGCAGTACTTC. Its protein is CASSQRQGAGEQYF.

By share, this clonotype ranks as medium-sized. The CDR3 loop is CASSPASGLNNEQFF. The CDR3, as DNA: TGTGCCAGCAGCCCTGCTAGCGGCCTTAACAATGAGCAGTTCTTC. This chain uses TRBV14 with TRBJ2-1; 7 nucleotides line up with TRBD2. Germline values: CDR1 SGHDN, CDR2 FVKESK. The CDR3 length is 15 residues. Trimming took 4 bases from V and 5 from J; bases not matched to a gene: 8.

By proportion, this clonotype is medium-sized. The rearrangement joins TRBV7-2 to TRBJ2-5, with 7 bases that match TRBD1. The CDR3 runs to 15 residues. Germline V gives CDR1 SGHTA, CDR2 FQGNSA. The J segment lost 1 base and the V segment lost 2 bases, leaving 4 bases of the junction unmatched. DNA for the CDR3: TGTGCCAGCAGCTTATTACAGGGGTCCCAAGAGACCCAGTACTTC. The encoded protein is CASSLLQGSQETQYF.

This chain joins TRBV5-1 and TRBJ2-2; TRBD2 matches at 7 bases. Germline loops: CDR1 SGHRS, CDR2 YFSETQ. With V trimmed by 6 bases and J by 4 bases, 6 bases remained unmatched. The CDR3 consists of 14 residues. The DNA for the CDR3 is TGCGCCAGCATCACCCCGGGGGGCACCGGGGAGCTGTTTTTT. This encodes CASITPGGTGELFF.

This clonotype is large. The rearrangement uses TRBV6-5 and TRBJ1-4, with 11 bases aligning to TRBD1. The CDR3 has 16 amino acids. Germline V gene lookup returns CDR1 MNHEY and CDR2 SVGAGI. Losses at the gene ends were 6 bases for V and 7 bases for J; bases not matched to a gene: 10. CDR3 nucleotides: TGTGCCAGCAGGATGCCGGGGACAGGGGGAAGTGAAAAACTGTTTTTT. It translates to CASRMPGTGGSEKLFF.

By share of the sample, this clonotype is medium-sized. This chain uses TRBV12-3 or TRBV12-4 with TRBJ2-7, with no clear D. The V and J ends lost 5 bases and 10 bases respectively, with 12 bases between them. CDR3 size: 11 residues. CDR3: CASSLGRSQYF. The CDR3 nucleotides are TGTGCCAGCAGTCTCGGACGGAGTCAGTACTTC.

V and J are TRBV7-3 and TRBJ2-2; tentative D call: TRBD1 (5 bases). Between the trimmed V and J ends, which lost 5 bases and 7 bases, there was a span of 14 bases. The germline gives CDR1 SGHTA, CDR2 FQGTGA. The CDR3 has 14 residues. The CDR3 is CASSMDNDVGELFF. Here the CDR3 DNA reads TGTGCCAGCAGCATGGACAATGACGTCGGGGAGCTGTTTTTT.

Judged by abundance, this clonotype is medium-sized. The chain is built from TRBV6-4 and TRBJ2-1; D may be TRBD2 (5 bases). The CDR3 extends over 13 amino acids. The germline V and J ends were trimmed by 6 bases and 4 bases, with 10 bases remaining between them. Looked up from germline, CDR1 is MRHNA and CDR2 is SNTAGT. CDR3 loop: CASSRTGYNEQFF. The CDR3 nucleotides read TGTGCCAGCAGCCGGACTGGATACAATGAGCAGTTCTTC.

By share, this clonotype ranks as large. The chain combines TRBV5-1 with TRBJ1-1; 8 bases map to TRBD1. This CDR3 has 14 amino acids. Trimming took 0 bases from V and 3 from J; bases not matched to a gene: 1. Germline values: CDR1 SGHRS, CDR2 YFSETQ. The CDR3, as DNA: TGCGCCAGCAGCTTGGCAGGGGGCTACACTGAAGCTTTCTTT. Amino acids: CASSLAGGYTEAFF. Variable domain in full (rest from reference TRBV5-1 and TRBJ1-1): KAGVTQTPRYLIKTRGQQVTLSCSPISGHRSVSWYQQTPGQGLQFLFEYFSETQRNKGNFPGRFSGRQFSNSRSEMNVSTLELGDSALYLCASSLAGGYTEAFFGQGTRLTVV.

This chain connects TRBV18 to TRBJ1-1, with D perhaps matching TRBD1 (5 bases). The CDR3 length is 12 residues. The germline gives CDR1 KGHSH, CDR2 LQKENI. The germline V and J ends were trimmed by 2 bases and 8 bases, with 9 bases remaining between them. CDR3 DNA sequence: TGTGCCAGCTCACCAACGGCAGGGGAAGCTTTCTTT. This sequence encodes CASSPTAGEAFF.

In this sample, this clonotype is medium-sized (0.01 to 0.1%). V is TRBV24-1 and J is TRBJ2-1; no clear D gene. This CDR3 has 11 residues. V was clipped by 8 bases and J by 3 bases, with 4 bases between them. The germline V gene has CDR1 KGHDR and CDR2 SFDVKD. CDR3 region: CATTYYNEQFF. CDR3 DNA: TGTGCCACCACTTACTACAATGAGCAGTTCTTC.

By proportion, this clonotype is medium-sized. The rearrangement links TRBV2 to TRBJ2-1, with 10 bases aligning to TRBD2. Germline V gene sequence: CDR1 SNHLY, CDR2 FYNNEI. After removal of 6 bases from V and 7 bases from J, the junction contained 6 bases not matched to a gene. This CDR3 comprises 14 residues. CDR3 protein: CASSGLAVTNEQFF. The CDR3 DNA sequence: TGTGCCAGCAGCGGACTAGCGGTGACAAATGAGCAGTTCTTC.

This chain connects TRBV29-1 to TRBJ2-1; 10 bases line up with TRBD1. This CDR3 has 13 residues. Germline V gene sequence: CDR1 SQVTM, CDR2 ANQGSEA. V dropped 4 bases and J dropped 3; count of bases not matched to a gene: 0. CDR3 region: CSVGTGGYNEQFF. CDR3 DNA sequence: TGCAGCGTTGGGACAGGGGGCTACAATGAGCAGTTCTTC.

CDR3 residues: CSVIIQGGGELFF. The CDR3 DNA follows: TGCAGCGTCATTATCCAGGGCGGCGGGGAGCTGTTTTTT. The chain combines TRBV29-1 with TRBJ2-2, with D possibly being TRBD1 (5 bases). Trimming removed 6 bases from V and 7 bases from J, with 15 bases in between. The germline gives CDR1 SQVTM, CDR2 ANQGSEA. The CDR3 length is 13 residues.

By its share, this clonotype is medium-sized. The CDR3 DNA reads TGTGCCAGCAGTCTAAACTCTTGGGGGTTCTTC. It encodes CASSLNSWGFF. The chain combines TRBV7-2 with TRBJ2-1, with unresolved D. V was trimmed by 6 bases and J by 15 bases, leaving 15 bases between them. Germline V gene sequence: CDR1 SGHTA, CDR2 FQGNSA. CDR3 length: 11 residues.

This clonotype rates as medium-sized. V and J are TRBV11-2 and TRBJ2-5; unclear D gene. Trimming stripped 5 bases from V and 5 bases from J, with 6 bases between. CDR3 size: 11 residues. Germline V CDR1 and CDR2: SGHAT, FQNNGV. CDR3 loop: CASSPSETQYF. Here the CDR3 DNA reads TGTGCCAGCAGCCCATCGGAGACCCAGTACTTC.

This clonotype qualifies as medium-sized. The CDR3 DNA follows: TGCGCCAGCAGCTTGGGCTTAGCGGGAGCAATCAATGAGCAGTTCTTC. Its protein product is CASSLGLAGAINEQFF. The chain has TRBV5-1 and TRBJ2-1; 9 bases fit TRBD2. The CDR3 contains 16 residues. V shed 0 bases and J 6 bases; nucleotides not matched to a gene: 7. Germline V gene sequence: CDR1 SGHRS, CDR2 YFSETQ.

In its sample, this clonotype is medium-sized (0.01 to 0.1%). V usage is TRBV7-2 and J usage is TRBJ2-7, with 13 bases fitting TRBD2. The ends lost 5 bases at V and 4 bases at J; junction bases unmatched: 14. CDR3 length equals 18 residues. Germline lookup yields CDR1 SGHTA and CDR2 FQGNSA. The CDR3 sequence: CASSIGAPGLAGNYEQYF. The CDR3 nucleotides read TGTGCCAGCAGCATAGGAGCCCCGGGACTAGCGGGAAATTACGAGCAGTACTTC.